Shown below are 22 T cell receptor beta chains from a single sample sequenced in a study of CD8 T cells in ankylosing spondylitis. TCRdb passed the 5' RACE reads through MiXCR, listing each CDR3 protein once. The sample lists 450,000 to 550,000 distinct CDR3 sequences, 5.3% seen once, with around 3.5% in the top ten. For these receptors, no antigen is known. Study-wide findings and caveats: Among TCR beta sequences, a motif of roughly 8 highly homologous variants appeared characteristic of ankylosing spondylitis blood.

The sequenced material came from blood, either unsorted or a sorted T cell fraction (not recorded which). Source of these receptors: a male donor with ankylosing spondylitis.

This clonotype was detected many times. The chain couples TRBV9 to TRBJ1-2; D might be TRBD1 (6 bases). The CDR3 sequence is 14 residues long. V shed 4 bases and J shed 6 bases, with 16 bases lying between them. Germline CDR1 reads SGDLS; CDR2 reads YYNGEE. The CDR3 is CASSLRGPTDGYTF. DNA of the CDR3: TGTGCCAGCAGCCTCCGGGGGCCTACTGATGGCTACACCTTC. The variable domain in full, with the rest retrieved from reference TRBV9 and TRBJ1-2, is DSGVTQTPKHLITATGQRVTLRCSPRSGDLSVYWYQQSLDQGLQFLIQYYNGEERAKGNILERFSAQQFPDLHSELNLSSLELGDSALYFCASSLRGPTDGYTFGSGTRLTVV.

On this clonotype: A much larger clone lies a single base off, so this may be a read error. The CDR3 DNA sequence: TGCAGCGTTTCGACAGGCGTTAATGAAAAACTGTTTTTT. Residues: CSVSTGVNEKLFF. This chain links TRBV29-1 with TRBJ1-4; tentative D call: TRBD1 (6 bases). V lost 5 bases and J lost 4, with 11 bases in between. This CDR3 is built from 13 residues. Germline-derived CDR1 and CDR2 are SQVTM and ANQGSEA.

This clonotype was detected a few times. CDR3 DNA sequence: TGTGCCAGCAGCCAGTTCGGACAGGCTGAAACCTACGAGCAGTACTTC. Translated, it gives CASSQFGQAETYEQYF. The chain is built from TRBV14 and TRBJ2-7; 7 bases are shared with TRBD1. V lost 3 bases and J lost 2; bases outside the gene matches: 10. Germline CDR1 SGHDN, CDR2 FVKESK. CDR3 length: 16 amino acids.

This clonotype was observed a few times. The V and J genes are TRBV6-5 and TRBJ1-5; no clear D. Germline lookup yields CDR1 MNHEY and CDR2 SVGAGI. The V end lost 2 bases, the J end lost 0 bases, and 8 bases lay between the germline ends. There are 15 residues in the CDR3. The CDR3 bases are TGTGCCAGCAGTTACGGGCACGATAGCAATCAGCCCCAGCATTTT. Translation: CASSYGHDSNQPQHF.

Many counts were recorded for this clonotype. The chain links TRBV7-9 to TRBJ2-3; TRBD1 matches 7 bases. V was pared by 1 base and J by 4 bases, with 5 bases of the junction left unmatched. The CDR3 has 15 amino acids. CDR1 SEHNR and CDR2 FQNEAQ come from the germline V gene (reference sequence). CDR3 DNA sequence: TGTGCCAGCAGCTTAGGAGGGGGCGAGGCAGATACGCAGTATTTT. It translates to CASSLGGGEADTQYF.

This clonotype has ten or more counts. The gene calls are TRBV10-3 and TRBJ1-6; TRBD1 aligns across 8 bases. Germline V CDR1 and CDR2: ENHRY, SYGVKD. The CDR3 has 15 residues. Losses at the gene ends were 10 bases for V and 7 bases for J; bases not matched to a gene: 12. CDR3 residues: CASNRQGIGNSPLHF. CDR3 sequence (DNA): TGTGCCAGTAACCGACAGGGGATTGGGAATTCACCCCTCCACTTT.

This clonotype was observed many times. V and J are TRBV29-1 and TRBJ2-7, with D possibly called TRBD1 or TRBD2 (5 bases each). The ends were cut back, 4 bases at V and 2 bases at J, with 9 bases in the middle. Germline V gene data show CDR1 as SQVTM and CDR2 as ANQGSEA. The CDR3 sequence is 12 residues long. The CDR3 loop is CSVGGETYEQYF. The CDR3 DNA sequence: TGCAGCGTTGGAGGGGAAACCTACGAGCAGTACTTC.

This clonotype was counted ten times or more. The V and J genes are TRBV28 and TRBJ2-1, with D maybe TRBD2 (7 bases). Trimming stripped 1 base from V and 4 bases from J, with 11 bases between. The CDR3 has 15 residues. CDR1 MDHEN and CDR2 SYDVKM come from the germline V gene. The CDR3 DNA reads TGTGCCAGCAGTTTATTTGAGGGGGGGTACAATGAGCAGTTCTTC. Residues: CASSLFEGGYNEQFF. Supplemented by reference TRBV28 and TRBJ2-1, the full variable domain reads DVKVTQSSRYLVKRTGEKVFLECVQDMDHENMFWYRQDPGLGLRLIYFSYDVKMKEKGDIPEGYSVSREKKERFSLILESASTNQTSMYLCASSLFEGGYNEQFFGPGTRLTVL.

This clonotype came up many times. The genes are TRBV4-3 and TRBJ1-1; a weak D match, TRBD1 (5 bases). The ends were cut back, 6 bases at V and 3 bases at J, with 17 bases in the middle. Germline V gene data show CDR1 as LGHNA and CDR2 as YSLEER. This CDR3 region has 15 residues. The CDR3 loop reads CASRPWMAGDTEAFF. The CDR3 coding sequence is TGCGCCAGCAGACCTTGGATGGCGGGGGACACTGAAGCTTTCTTT.

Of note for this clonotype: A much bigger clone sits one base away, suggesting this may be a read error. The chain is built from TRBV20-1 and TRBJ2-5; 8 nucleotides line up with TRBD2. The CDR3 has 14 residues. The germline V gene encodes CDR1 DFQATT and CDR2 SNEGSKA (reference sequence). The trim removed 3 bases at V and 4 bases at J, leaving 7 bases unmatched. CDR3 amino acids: CSASPGGQSETQYF. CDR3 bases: TGCAGTGCTAGCCCGGGGGGGCAGTCAGAGACCCAGTACTTC.

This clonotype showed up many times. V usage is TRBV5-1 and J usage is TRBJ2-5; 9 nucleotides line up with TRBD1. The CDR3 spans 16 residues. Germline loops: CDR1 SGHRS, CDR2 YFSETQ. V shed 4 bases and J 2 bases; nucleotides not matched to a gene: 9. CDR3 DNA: TGCGCCAGCAGCACCTACGGGACAGGGTATCAAGAGACCCAGTACTTC. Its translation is CASSTYGTGYQETQYF.

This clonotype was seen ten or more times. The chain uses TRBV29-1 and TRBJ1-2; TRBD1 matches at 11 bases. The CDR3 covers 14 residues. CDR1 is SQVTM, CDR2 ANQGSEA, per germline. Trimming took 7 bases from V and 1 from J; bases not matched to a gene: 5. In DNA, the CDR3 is TGCAGCGGTTCCGGGACAGGGGGTAACTATGGCTACACCTTC. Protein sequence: CSGSGTGGNYGYTF.

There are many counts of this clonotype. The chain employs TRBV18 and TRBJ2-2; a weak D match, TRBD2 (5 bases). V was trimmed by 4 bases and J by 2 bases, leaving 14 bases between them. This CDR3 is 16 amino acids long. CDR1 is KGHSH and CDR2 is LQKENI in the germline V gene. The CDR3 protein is CASSLADSANTGELFF. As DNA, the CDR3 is TGTGCCAGCTCACTCGCGGATAGCGCTAACACCGGGGAGCTGTTTTTT.

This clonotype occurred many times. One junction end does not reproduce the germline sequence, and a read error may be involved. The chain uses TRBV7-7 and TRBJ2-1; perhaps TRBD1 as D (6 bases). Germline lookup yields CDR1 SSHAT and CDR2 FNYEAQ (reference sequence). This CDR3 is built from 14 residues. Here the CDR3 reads CASSLGAGYNEQFF. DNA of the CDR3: TGTGCTAGCAGTCTGGGGGCCGGGTACAATGAGCAGTTCTTC.

The CDR3 region is CASSLGRGTHGEQYF. The CDR3 DNA reads as TGTGCCAGCAGCTTAGGCCGGGGGACCCACGGGGAGCAGTACTTC. The chain combines TRBV7-8 with TRBJ2-7; perhaps TRBD2 as D (6 bases). CDR3 size: 15 residues. The germline V gene encodes CDR1 SGHVS and CDR2 FQNEAQ. Deletions cut 1 base from V and 7 bases from J, with 17 bases between.

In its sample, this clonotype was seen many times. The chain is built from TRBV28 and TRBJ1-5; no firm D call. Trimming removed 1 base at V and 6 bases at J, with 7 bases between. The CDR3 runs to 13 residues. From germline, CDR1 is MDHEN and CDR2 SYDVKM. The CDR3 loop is CASSLSGSQPQHF. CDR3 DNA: TGTGCCAGCAGTTTATCGGGGAGTCAGCCCCAGCATTTT.

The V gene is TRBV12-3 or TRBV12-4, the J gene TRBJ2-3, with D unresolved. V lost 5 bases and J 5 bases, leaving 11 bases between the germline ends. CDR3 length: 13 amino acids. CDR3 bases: TGTGCCAGCAGTCTCCAATCAGGAGATACGCAGTATTTT. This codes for CASSLQSGDTQYF.

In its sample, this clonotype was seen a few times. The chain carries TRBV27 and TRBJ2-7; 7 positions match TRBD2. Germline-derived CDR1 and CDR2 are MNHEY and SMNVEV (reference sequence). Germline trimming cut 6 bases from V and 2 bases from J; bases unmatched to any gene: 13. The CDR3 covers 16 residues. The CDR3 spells CASSPTVASGAYEQYF. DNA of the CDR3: TGTGCCAGCAGCCCGACCGTGGCTAGCGGAGCCTACGAGCAGTACTTC.

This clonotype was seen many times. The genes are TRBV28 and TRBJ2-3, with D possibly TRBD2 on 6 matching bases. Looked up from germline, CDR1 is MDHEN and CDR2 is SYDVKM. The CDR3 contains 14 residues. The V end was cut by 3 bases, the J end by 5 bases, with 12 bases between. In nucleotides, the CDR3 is TGTGCCAGCAGTTTTGGGACTGGCATAGATACGCAGTATTTT. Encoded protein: CASSFGTGIDTQYF.

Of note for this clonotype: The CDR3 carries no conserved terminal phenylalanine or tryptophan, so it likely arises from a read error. In DNA form, the CDR3 reads TGTGCCAGCAGCTTAAGGGGTACGCAGTATCTT. The encoded protein is CASSLRGTQYL. The V and J genes are TRBV7-8 and TRBJ2-3, with a tentative D call TRBD1 (5 bases). This CDR3 region has 11 residues. Germline CDR1 reads SGHVS; CDR2 reads FQNEAQ. V was trimmed by 2 bases and J by 8 bases, leaving 5 bases between them.

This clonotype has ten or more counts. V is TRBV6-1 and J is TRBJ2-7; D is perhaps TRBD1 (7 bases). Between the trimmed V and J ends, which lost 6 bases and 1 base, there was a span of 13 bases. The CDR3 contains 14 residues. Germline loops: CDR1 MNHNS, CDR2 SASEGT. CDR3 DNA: TGTGCCAGCAGGCAGGGGGGCGAATCCTACGAGCAGTACTTC. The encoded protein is CASRQGGESYEQYF.

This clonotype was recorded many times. CDR3 sequence: CASSHWTSATTDTQYF. The CDR3 nucleotides are TGTGCCAGCAGCCATTGGACTAGCGCGACCACAGATACGCAGTATTTT. The chain carries TRBV11-2 and TRBJ2-3, with 9 bases aligning to TRBD2. Germline CDR1 and CDR2: SGHAT and FQNNGV. The CDR3 contains 16 residues. Losses at the gene ends were 5 bases for V and 2 bases for J; bases not matched to a gene: 8.